Listed below are T cell receptor beta chains from one sample, sequenced in a study of blood T cell repertoires in COVID-19. Produced via immunoSEQ multiplex PCR; TCRdb's table is partial and in-frame only. The sample carries 250,000 to 300,000 clones, about nine tenths recorded once. Material: peripheral blood. Receptor source: a woman in her twenties or thirties who had recovered from COVID-19. CDR3s include the opening cysteine and the closing phenylalanine or tryptophan. The D gene is left open where the match is weak. Only some rows state a clone size, as once, few, many or a class for expanded clones.

V gene	clone size	J gene	D gene	CDR3 DNA	CDR3 protein
TRBV21-1	.	TRBJ2-7	.	TGTGCCAGCAGCAAAGGGGGACACAGACCGTGGGTTCCCAACTACGAGCAGTACTTC	CASSKGGHRPWVPNYEQYF
TRBV28	few	TRBJ2-2	TRBD2	TGTGCCAGCAGTTTATTTGGGGGAGGGGACACCGGGGAGCTGTTTTTT	CASSLFGGGDTGELFF
TRBV19	.	TRBJ1-1	TRBD1	TGTGCCAGTAGTATAGATCTCAAGGGGGCGGACACTGAAGCTTTCTTT	CASSIDLKGADTEAFF
TRBV4-1	.	TRBJ1-5	.	TGCGCCAGCAGCCGAGGAACCACAGGGTTTAGCAATCAGCCCCAGCATTTT	CASSRGTTGFSNQPQHF
TRBV7-9	.	TRBJ1-5	TRBD1	TGTGCCAGCAGCCCAGGACAGGGGGCCCAGCATTTT	CASSPGQGAQHF
TRBV5-4	once	TRBJ1-6	TRBD1	TGTGCCAGCAGCTTGGGCCAGGAGGGGGCGAGGAATTCACCCCTCCACTTT	CASSLGQEGARNSPLHF
TRBV2	.	TRBJ2-3	.	TGTGCCAGCAAGTACGACAGAACCACAGATACGCAGTATTTT	CASKYDRTTDTQYF
TRBV27	once	TRBJ2-7	TRBD2	TGTGCCAGCAGCCAGAGCCCGGGACTAGCGCTTTACGAGCAGTACTTC	CASSQSPGLALYEQYF
TRBV7-9	once	TRBJ2-7	TRBD2	TGTGCCAGCAGCTCTCCGGGACTACCCTACGAGCAGTACTTC	CASSSPGLPYEQYF
TRBV5-1	.	TRBJ2-1	.	TGCGCCAGCAGCACAGGGTCGAACAATGAGCAGTTCTTC	CASSTGSNNEQFF
TRBV28	once	TRBJ1-2	.	TGTGCCAGCAGTTTCGAGCTTACGGACTATGGCTACACCTTC	CASSFELTDYGYTF
TRBV18	.	TRBJ2-5	.	TGTGCCAGCTCAAAGACAGGCCGGGAGACCCAGTACTTC	CASSKTGRETQYF
TRBV18	few	TRBJ1-5	.	TGTGCCAGCTCACCAGCAGGCTATCAGCCCCAGCATTTT	CASSPAGYQPQHF
TRBV27	.	TRBJ2-7	.	TGTGCCAGCAGTTTATCTATGGGGGCCCCCACAAGCGAGCAGTACTTC	CASSLSMGAPTSEQYF
TRBV19	.	TRBJ1-2	.	TGTGCCAGTCGCGGGAACCTAGCTAACTATGGCTACACCTTC	CASRGNLANYGYTF
TRBV2	few	TRBJ1-5	.	TGTGCCAGCAGTGAATTAGCTACGGATCCTAGCAATCAGCCCCAGCATTTT	CASSELATDPSNQPQHF
TRBV5-1	.	TRBJ1-1	.	TGCGCCAGCAGCTTCAACAGCATGAACACTGAAGCTTTCTTT	CASSFNSMNTEAFF
TRBV7-9	.	TRBJ2-6	TRBD2	TGTGCCAGCAGCTTAGTCACTAGCGGGGGGCTCCGGAAAGTCCTGACTTTC	CASSLVTSGGLRKVLTF
TRBV24-1	.	TRBJ1-5	TRBD1	TGTGCCACCAGTGACCGGGACAGCAGCAATCAGCCCCAGCATTTT	CATSDRDSSNQPQHF
TRBV19	.	TRBJ2-2	.	TGTGCCAGTAGTATGCGGGCAGGGACTAACACCGGGGAGCTGTTTTTT	CASSMRAGTNTGELFF
TRBV7-8	.	TRBJ1-2	TRBD1	TGTGCCAGCAGCACTCGGGACAGCACTAACTATGGCTACACCTTC	CASSTRDSTNYGYTF
TRBV2	.	TRBJ2-1	TRBD2	TGTGCCAGCAGTGAACAGCGGGGGGACTACAATGAGCAGTTCTTC	CASSEQRGDYNEQFF
TRBV6-6	.	TRBJ1-2	.	TGTGCCAGCAGTACAACAAATAACTATGGCTACACCTTC	CASSTTNNYGYTF
TRBV2	.	TRBJ2-7	TRBD2	TGTGCCAGCAGTGCCGGACTAGCGGGTACCTACGAGCAGTACTTC	CASSAGLAGTYEQYF
TRBV5-1	few	TRBJ1-1	.	TGCGCCAGCAGCTTGACAGGGATGAACACTGAAGCTTTCTTT	CASSLTGMNTEAFF
TRBV29-1	.	TRBJ1-1	.	TGCAGCGTTGAAGATGCAGGACAGCTAAACACTGAAGCTTTCTTT	CSVEDAGQLNTEAFF
TRBV6-5	.	TRBJ2-1	.	TGTGCCAGCAGGAATACAGGGAGCTCCTACAATGAGCAGTTCTTC	CASRNTGSSYNEQFF
TRBV5-4	.	TRBJ1-2	TRBD1	TGTGCCAGCAGTCGGGACAGGGCAGCTGGCTATGGCTACACCTTC	CASSRDRAAGYGYTF
TRBV27	.	TRBJ2-1	TRBD1	TGTGCCAGCAGTCTCCGGGACAGGCGCTACAATGAGCAGTTCTTC	CASSLRDRRYNEQFF
TRBV20-1	once	TRBJ2-4	.	TGCAGTGCTAGAGAGGAGGTCATTCAGTACTTC	CSAREEVIQYF
TRBV5-1	once	TRBJ1-2	TRBD1	TGCGCCAGCAGCTACGGACAGGGTAGTCGCGCCTTC	CASSYGQGSRAF
TRBV4-1	.	TRBJ2-1	TRBD2	TGCGCCAGCAGGAAGCTAGCGGGGGTTCACAATGAGCAGTTCTTC	CASRKLAGVHNEQFF
TRBV25-1	once	TRBJ2-1	.	TGTGCCAGCAGCTCCCCTCGGGGAGACTACAATGAGCAGTTCTTC	CASSSPRGDYNEQFF
TRBV7-9	.	TRBJ2-1	TRBD2	TGTGCCAGCAGCTCCTACGGGACTAGCGGGGGCCATGAGCAGTTCTTC	CASSSYGTSGGHEQFF
TRBV15	once	TRBJ2-7	TRBD1	TGTGCCACCAGCAGAGATCGGCTGGCAGGGGGTTCCTACGAGCAGTACTTC	CATSRDRLAGGSYEQYF
TRBV5-4	few	TRBJ1-1	.	TGTGCCAGCAGCTTTAACATCCTCACTGAAGCTTTCTTT	CASSFNILTEAFF
TRBV2	.	TRBJ1-5	.	TGTGCCAGCAGTGATTATAGCAATCAGCCCCAGCATTTT	CASSDYSNQPQHF
TRBV6-4	once	TRBJ2-7	.	TGTGCCAGCAGGGGAGCCGGAGCCTGTTACGAGCAGTACTTC	CASRGAGACYEQYF
TRBV6-5	.	TRBJ1-3	TRBD1	TGTGCCAGCAAATCGGACAGGGGAAACACCATATATTTT	CASKSDRGNTIYF
TRBV7-3	.	TRBJ2-2	.	TGTGCCAGCAGCTTATCCAGCGGCGGGGAGCTGTTTTTT	CASSLSSGGELFF
TRBV4-2	.	TRBJ1-2	TRBD1	TGTGCCAGCAGCCAAGACGAGGACAGGGAGGATGGCTACACCTTC	CASSQDEDREDGYTF
TRBV2	few	TRBJ1-2	.	TGTGCCAGCAGTGTCGGGGAAGGCTACACCTTC	CASSVGEGYTF
TRBV7-9	.	TRBJ2-3	.	TGTGCCAGCAGCCCCGTCAGGGGGGTAGATACGCAGTATTTT	CASSPVRGVDTQYF
TRBV20-1	.	TRBJ1-4	TRBD1	TGCAGTGCTGACCCGGGACAGGGCCCCTTT	CSADPGQGPF
TRBV5-1	.	TRBJ2-1	TRBD1	TGCGCCAGCAGCTCGTTGGGCGGACAGGGCTCCTACAATGAGCAGTTCTTC	CASSSLGGQGSYNEQFF
TRBV14	.	TRBJ2-6	.	TGTGCCAGCAGCCGGACGACTACCTTGAGCTCTGGGGCCAACGTCCTGACTTTC	CASSRTTTLSSGANVLTF
TRBV11-3	.	TRBJ2-7	.	TGTGCCAGCAGCCCCCCCGACACCTACGAGCAGTACTTC	CASSPPDTYEQYF
TRBV20-1	.	TRBJ1-1	TRBD1	TGCAGTGCCCCCCGGGACAGGGCTTTCTTT	CSAPRDRAFF
TRBV4-1	.	TRBJ1-1	.	TGCGCCAGCAGCCAAGAGCCCGGTATGAACACTGAAGCTTTCTTT	CASSQEPGMNTEAFF
TRBV6-5	.	TRBJ2-1	TRBD1	TGTGCCAGTTATGGGACAGGGAAAGGCAATGAGCAGTTCTTC	CASYGTGKGNEQFF
TRBV11-3	.	TRBJ2-3	.	TGTGCCAGCAGCTTAGGGGGCCCAGATACGCAGTATTTT	CASSLGGPDTQYF